The 26 T cell receptor beta chains in this list originate from one sample, sequenced in a study of glioma-infiltrating T cells. The iRepertoire nested amplicon-rescue multiplex PCR amplified TCR alpha and beta CDR3s from RNA. Each CDR3 protein gets one entry after TCRdb re-called the multiplex PCR reads with MiXCR. This table holds about 190,000 distinct CDR3 sequences, 25% to 35% found once. Sequenced: glioma tissue, nonneoplastic brain tissue, or PBMCs (not recorded which). The receptors were gathered from a human donor with low-grade glioma or glioblastoma, undergoing nonglioma brain surgery, or in good health (not recorded which).

This clonotype has a count of ten or more. V is TRBV6-1 and J is TRBJ2-5; TRBD1 aligns across 10 bases. The CDR3 totals 14 residues. Germline V lookup: CDR1 MNHNS, CDR2 SASEGT. Germline trimming cut 6 bases from V and 6 bases from J; bases unmatched to any gene: 7. CDR3: CASRQPGQGKTQYF. The CDR3 region has the DNA TGTGCCAGCAGGCAACCGGGACAGGGGAAGACCCAGTACTTC.

This clonotype came up many times. The rearrangement links TRBV27 to TRBJ1-1; D is uncertain. Trimming pared 3 bases from V and 3 bases from J, leaving 8 bases between. Germline V lookup: CDR1 MNHEY, CDR2 SMNVEV (reference sequence). CDR3 size: 13 residues. As DNA, the CDR3 is TGTGCCAGCAGTTTCGGGCAGTACACTGAAGCTTTCTTT. Translating gives CASSFGQYTEAFF.

Many counts were recorded for this clonotype. The rearrangement uses TRBV6-1 and TRBJ2-5, with 8 bases fitting TRBD1. V lost 10 bases, J lost 1 base, and 11 bases stayed unmatched. The CDR3 runs to 15 residues. Germline CDR1 is MNHNS and CDR2 is SASEGT. The CDR3 sequence: CATTRGTGGQETQYF. The CDR3 nucleotides read TGTGCCACCACAAGGGGCACAGGGGGCCAAGAGACCCAGTACTTC.

This clonotype has a count of ten or more. The V gene is TRBV7-2, the J gene TRBJ1-1; no clear D gene. CDR1 SGHTA and CDR2 FQGNSA come from the germline V gene. V shed 3 bases and J shed 3 bases, with 11 bases lying between them. The CDR3 runs 14 residues. This CDR3 reads CASSLKVRDTEAFF. For the CDR3, the DNA is TGTGCCAGCAGCTTGAAGGTACGAGACACTGAAGCTTTCTTT.

This clonotype was recorded at least ten times. The genes are TRBV5-1 and TRBJ2-7; either TRBD1 or TRBD2 may fit D (7 bases each). The CDR3 contains 13 residues. The germline CDR1 and CDR2 sequences are SGHRS and YFSETQ. With 4 bases removed from V and 12 bases from J, the gap between germline ends came to 20 bases. CDR3 amino acids: CASSSGTVSEGYF. The CDR3 DNA follows: TGCGCCAGCAGCAGCGGGACAGTCTCCGAGGGGTACTTC.

This clonotype was detected ten times or more. The CDR3 DNA reads as TGTGCCAGCACCTCGGGGGGTGAGCAGTTCTTC. Encoded protein: CASTSGGEQFF. The chain has TRBV6-1 and TRBJ2-1; 7 bases align to TRBD2. The CDR3 runs 11 residues. V gave up 7 bases and J gave up 9 bases; unmatched junction bases: 3. Germline V gene data show CDR1 as MNHNS and CDR2 as SASEGT.

This clonotype was observed many times. The chain links TRBV14 to TRBJ2-1, with TRBD2 identical over 11 bases. With V trimmed by 0 bases and J by 4 bases, 8 bases remained unmatched. The CDR3 is made up of 18 amino acids. Looked up from germline, CDR1 is SGHDN and CDR2 is FVKESK. The CDR3 DNA reads TGTGCCAGCAGCCAAGACCGCAGGTCTAGCGGGAGGTACAATGAGCAGTTCTTC. Its protein product is CASSQDRRSSGRYNEQFF.

This clonotype was picked up many times. This chain uses TRBV20-1 with TRBJ2-3; TRBD1 matches at 10 bases. CDR1 and CDR2 from the germline V gene are DFQATT and SNEGSKA (reference sequence). This CDR3 contains 14 residues. V was pared by 4 bases and J by 4 bases, with 5 bases of the junction left unmatched. The CDR3 protein is CSAKTGGLADTQYF. The CDR3 DNA reads TGCAGTGCTAAGACAGGGGGCCTCGCAGATACGCAGTATTTT.

In the case of this clonotype: This sequence may be a read error, since a much larger clone differs from it by one base. The chain links TRBV3-1 to TRBJ2-7; 8 bases fit TRBD2. The trim removed 3 bases at V and 3 bases at J, leaving 7 bases unmatched. The CDR3 length is 15 residues. The V gene's germline CDR1 is LGHDT and CDR2 YNNKEL (reference sequence). In DNA form, the CDR3 reads TGTGCCAGCAGCCACCGGGCTAGCGGGCGCTACGAGCAGTACTTC. It codes for CASSHRASGRYEQYF.

This clonotype was counted ten times or more. This rearrangement joins TRBV20-1 to TRBJ1-1; unclear D gene. The germline CDR1 and CDR2 sequences are DFQATT and SNEGSKA (reference sequence). The CDR3 spans 12 residues. V lost 2 bases, J lost 0 bases, and 4 bases lay in between. For the CDR3, the DNA is TGCAGTGCTAGAAATATGAACACTGAAGCTTTCTTT. Its translation: CSARNMNTEAFF.

This clonotype was seen many times. The chain uses TRBV20-1 and TRBJ1-5; no clear D. The CDR3 length is 13 residues. The V gene lost 6 bases and the J gene lost 2 bases, with 11 bases spanning the gap. Germline assignment: CDR1 DFQATT and CDR2 SNEGSKA (reference sequence). In DNA form, the CDR3 reads TGCAGTGCCCTGGAGGTCGGCAATCAGCCCCAGCATTTT. Its protein product is CSALEVGNQPQHF.

This clonotype appeared many times. CDR3 sequence (DNA): TGTGCCAGCAGGACAAGCGGACTAGCGGGAGGGTACACCGGGGAGCTGTTTTTT. This translates into CASRTSGLAGGYTGELFF. The chain is built from TRBV6-2 or TRBV6-3 and TRBJ2-2, with 15 bases aligning to TRBD2. CDR1 is MNHEY and CDR2 is SVGEGT in the germline V gene. This CDR3 has 18 residues. V trimming: 6 bases; J trimming: 3 bases; junction bases outside the gene matches: 8.

This clonotype was seen only once. A much larger clone sits a single nucleotide away, making a read error possible. Because it lacks the conserved phenylalanine or tryptophan at the end, this CDR3 is likely a read error. The V call is TRBV7-2, the J call TRBJ2-1; TRBD2 aligns across 10 bases. This CDR3 contains 18 residues. After removal of 1 base from V and 4 bases from J, the junction contained 10 bases not matched to a gene. Per germline, CDR1 SGHTA and CDR2 FQGNSA. CDR3 region: CASSLGASGRRGYNEQFI. The CDR3 coding sequence is TGTGCCAGCAGCTTAGGGGCTAGCGGGAGAAGGGGATACAATGAGCAGTTCATC.

The CDR3 sequence is CASSSAGGSYEQYF. The CDR3 coding sequence is TGTGCCAGCAGCTCAGCGGGAGGCTCCTACGAGCAGTACTTC. The chain couples TRBV5-4 to TRBJ2-7; TRBD2 matches 9 bases. In germline, CDR1 is SGHNT, CDR2 YYREEE (reference sequence). The J segment lost 0 bases and the V segment lost 3 bases, leaving 1 base of the junction unmatched. The CDR3 is made up of 14 amino acids.

This clonotype was seen only a few times. The V and J genes are TRBV7-2 and TRBJ2-7; TRBD1 aligns across 10 bases. Germline values: CDR1 SGHTA, CDR2 FQGNSA. Trimming took 1 base from V and 5 from J; bases not matched to a gene: 11. The CDR3 runs 17 residues. The CDR3: CASSLESTGQGSHEQYF. Here the CDR3 DNA reads TGTGCCAGCAGCTTAGAAAGCACGGGACAGGGGTCCCACGAGCAGTACTTC. Based on the CDR3 plus reference TRBV7-2 and TRBJ2-7, the full variable domain is GAGVSQSPSNKVTEKGKDVELRCDPISGHTALYWYRQSLGQGLEFLIYFQGNSAPDKSGLPSDRFSAERTGGSVSTLTIQRTQQEDSAVYLCASSLESTGQGSHEQYFGPGTRLTVT.

This clonotype was recorded many times. The chain employs TRBV28 and TRBJ1-6; D unclear. The germline CDR1 and CDR2 sequences are MDHEN and SYDVKM. The CDR3 has 14 amino acids. V gave up 2 bases and J gave up 6 bases, with 8 bases separating them. The CDR3 bases are TGTGCCAGCAGTTTAGGCAGGCTTAATTCACCCCTCCACTTT. Its translation is CASSLGRLNSPLHF.

The rearrangement uses TRBV12-5 and TRBJ2-3; D gene unclear. V lost 5 bases and J lost 8, with 17 bases in between. Germline V gene data show CDR1 as LGHNT and CDR2 as FRNRAP. The CDR3 runs to 14 residues. The CDR3 DNA reads TGTGCTAGTGGTGTCGGTCCTCCGGCCGGTACGCAGTATTTT. Amino acid sequence: CASGVGPPAGTQYF.

This clonotype occurred many times. As the CDR3 is not closed by the conserved phenylalanine or tryptophan, this likely results from a read error. The DNA is omitted, as the CDR3 cannot be located on it reliably, and the CDR3 follows TCRdb's listing. The chain combines TRBV6-4 with TRBJ2-4; TRBD2, as called in the table, went unchecked against the DNA. The CDR3 is made up of 9 amino acids, end residues included. Germline CDR1 and CDR2: MRHNA and SNTAGT. The CDR3 reads CASIPREVI.

The J gene is TRBJ2-1, the V gene TRBV29-1, with a tentative D call TRBD1 (5 bases). Trimming removed 8 bases from V and 6 bases from J, with 20 bases in between. This CDR3 is built from 14 residues. Germline assignment: CDR1 SQVTM and CDR2 ANQGSEA. For the CDR3, the DNA is TGCAGCTTATGGACCATATGGGGCCGCAATGAGCAGTTCTTC. This sequence encodes CSLWTIWGRNEQFF.

This clonotype has at least ten counts. Here the CDR3 DNA reads TGTGCCAGCAGTCCAACGCGGGGTCAGGAAAAACTGTTTTTT. It yields the protein CASSPTRGQEKLFF. The V and J genes are TRBV27 and TRBJ1-4; D not resolved. Per the germline V gene, CDR1 is MNHEY and CDR2 is SMNVEV (reference sequence). Trimming stripped 5 bases from V and 8 bases from J, with 15 bases between. The CDR3 sequence is 14 residues long.

This clonotype appeared many times. The J gene is TRBJ1-1, the V gene TRBV12-3 or TRBV12-4, with D unresolved. The CDR3 extends over 12 amino acids. V was clipped by 1 base and J by 10 bases, with 10 bases between them. CDR3 protein: CASSLGGRVAFF. In DNA, the CDR3 is TGTGCCAGCAGTTTAGGGGGTAGGGTAGCTTTCTTT.

This clonotype was seen ten or more times. V usage is TRBV9 and J usage is TRBJ2-3; the D gene could be TRBD1 or TRBD2 (5 bases each). Germline assignment: CDR1 SGDLS and CDR2 YYNGEE. This CDR3 has 18 residues. Trimming cost V 0 bases and J 1 base, with 18 bases left between them. For the CDR3, the DNA is TGTGCCAGCAGCGTAGGGACGGGGACGGCGGAAGGCACAGATACGCAGTATTTT. It specifies CASSVGTGTAEGTDTQYF.

Regarding this clonotype: A much larger clone differs from this one at a single base, so this may be a read error. The conserved phenylalanine or tryptophan is not found at the CDR3 terminus, so this likely reflects a read error. The chain combines TRBV4-3 with TRBJ2-4; the D gene is possibly TRBD1 (6 bases). The CDR3 has 16 amino acids. Looked up from germline, CDR1 is LGHNA and CDR2 is YSLEER. The V end lost 3 bases, the J end lost 0 bases, and 12 bases lay between the germline ends. DNA for the CDR3: TGCGCCAGCAGCCAGGTGGGACAATTAGCCAAAAACATTCAGTACTTG. Its protein is CASSQVGQLAKNIQYL.

This clonotype was observed a few times. The chain links TRBV2 to TRBJ2-3, with 7 bases aligning to TRBD2. The CDR3 is made up of 17 amino acids. The junction had 10 bases not matched to a gene; V was cut back by 4 bases and J by 0 bases. CDR1 is SNHLY, CDR2 FYNNEI, per germline. CDR3: CASSGPPSGTSTDTQYF. The CDR3, as DNA: TGTGCCAGCAGTGGACCCCCCAGCGGGACTAGCACAGATACGCAGTATTTT.

Ten or more counts support this clonotype. The J gene is TRBJ2-5, the V gene TRBV24-1; D unresolved. The V and J ends lost 2 bases and 6 bases respectively, with 12 bases between them. From germline, CDR1 is KGHDR and CDR2 SFDVKD. The CDR3 sequence is 14 residues long. CDR3 in amino acids: CATSDSESRKTQYF. CDR3 bases: TGTGCCACCAGTGATTCTGAATCGCGAAAGACCCAGTACTTC.

Only one count was recorded for this clonotype. With a much larger clone just one base away, this may be a read error. The chain couples TRBV4-1 to TRBJ2-1; D ambiguous. Germline V gene lookup returns CDR1 MGHRA and CDR2 YSYEKL. The length of the CDR3 is 16 residues. V lost 0 bases to trimming and J lost 0 bases, with 9 bases between them. The CDR3 loop reads CASSQDTGDSYNEQFF. CDR3 nucleotide sequence: TGCGCCAGCAGCCAAGATACCGGAGACTCCTACAATGAGCAGTTCTTC.